Each of the 29 T cell receptor beta chains below was sequenced from the same sample in a study of blood T cell repertoires in COVID-19. Sequencing used immunoSEQ multiplex PCR; TCRdb keeps in-frame clones, though not all of them. The sample lists 150,000 to 200,000 clones, about 88% occurring once. Sequencing was carried out using PBMCs or T cells enriched from blood (not recorded which). These receptor sequences come from a middle-aged woman with acute COVID-19.

This sequence joins TRBV27 and TRBJ2-4, with 8 nucleotides matching TRBD1. CDR1 and CDR2 from the germline V gene are MNHEY and SMNVEV (reference sequence). The CDR3 spans 14 residues. Trimming took 5 bases from V and 7 from J; bases not matched to a gene: 7. CDR3 protein: CASSRTGNMNIQYF. In nucleotides, the CDR3 is TGTGCCAGCAGTAGGACAGGGAACATGAACATTCAGTACTTC.

For the CDR3, the DNA is TGTGCCACCAAAAGGGGGGGCGCAGATACGCAGTATTTT. This encodes CATKRGGADTQYF. The rearrangement links TRBV18 to TRBJ2-3, with D possibly TRBD2 on 7 matching bases. Trimming stripped 10 bases from V and 4 bases from J, with 15 bases between. CDR1 and CDR2 (germline): KGHSH, LQKENI. The CDR3 covers 13 residues.

The chain recombines TRBV6-2 or TRBV6-3 with TRBJ2-5, with 7 bases matching TRBD1. This CDR3 region has 15 residues. Germline V CDR1 and CDR2: MNHEY, SVGEGT. Trimming removed 4 bases from V and 3 bases from J; junction bases left unmatched: 8. CDR3 DNA sequence: TGTGCCAGCAGTTTCTCGACAGGGTCAAAAGAGACCCAGTACTTC. Protein sequence: CASSFSTGSKETQYF.

V usage is TRBV12-5 and J usage is TRBJ2-3; tentatively, D is TRBD2 (6 bases). The CDR3 is 17 residues long. Trimming shortened V by 1 base and J by 1 base, and 15 bases separated the two germline ends. Germline V CDR1 and CDR2: LGHNT, FRNRAP. The CDR3 nucleotides are TGTGCTAGTGGTTTGGGCCTTAGCGGATTCGGCACAGATACGCAGTATTTT. Residues: CASGLGLSGFGTDTQYF.

J is TRBJ1-4 and V is TRBV18; possible D gene TRBD1, 6 bases. Trimming cost V 5 bases and J 8 bases, with 15 bases left between them. Germline V gives CDR1 KGHSH, CDR2 LQKENI. The CDR3 is 14 amino acids. For the CDR3, the DNA is TGTGCCAGCTCAGACGACAGGCCCCCAGAAAAACTGTTTTTT. It yields the protein CASSDDRPPEKLFF.

The chain couples TRBV5-8 to TRBJ1-6, with a tentative D call TRBD1 (5 bases). Trimming took 10 bases from V and 1 from J, leaving 18 bases between them. Germline V gene data show CDR1 as SGHTS and CDR2 as YDEGEE. The CDR3 runs 16 residues. The CDR3: CALPTAGESYNSPLHF. The CDR3, as DNA: TGTGCCCTCCCCACAGCGGGGGAGTCCTATAATTCACCCCTCCACTTT.

This clone was observed once. This chain connects TRBV30 to TRBJ1-6, with 9 positions matching TRBD1. V lost 5 bases to trimming and J lost 11 bases; unmatched junction nucleotides: 10. The germline CDR1 and CDR2 sequences are GTSNPN and SVGIG (reference sequence). The CDR3 spans 14 residues. DNA of the CDR3: TGTGCCTGGGGCAGGGGACAGGGTACGACACCCCTCCACTTT. Its translation: CAWGRGQGTTPLHF.

The chain carries TRBV9 and TRBJ2-7, with 7 bases that match TRBD2. The germline CDR1 and CDR2 sequences are SGDLS and YYNGEE. After removal of 4 bases from V and 1 base from J, the junction contained 2 bases not matched to a gene. CDR3 length: 13 residues. The CDR3 nucleotides read TGTGCCAGCAGCTCCGGGGGGTCCTACGAGCAGTACTTC. Amino acids: CASSSGGSYEQYF. The full variable domain, its missing parts supplied by reference TRBV9 and TRBJ2-7, is DSGVTQTPKHLITATGQRVTLRCSPRSGDLSVYWYQQSLDQGLQFLIQYYNGEERAKGNILERFSAQQFPDLHSELNLSSLELGDSALYFCASSSGGSYEQYFGPGTRLTVT.

This clone was counted only a few times. V gene TRBV7-9 combines with J gene TRBJ1-2; 7 positions agree with TRBD1. V was clipped by 1 base and J by 5 bases; unmatched bases: 7. Germline V gene data show CDR1 as SEHNR and CDR2 as FQNEAQ (reference sequence). This CDR3 region has 15 residues. The CDR3 nucleotides read TGTGCCAGCAGCTTAGAGGGGACAGCGACTTATGGCTACACCTTC. As protein: CASSLEGTATYGYTF.

The gene calls are TRBV18 and TRBJ2-3, with TRBD1 matching 9 bases. Germline CDR1 KGHSH, CDR2 LQKENI. The CDR3 is made up of 13 amino acids. V was clipped by 8 bases and J by 1 base; unmatched bases: 1. The CDR3 sequence: CASRTGGTDTQYF. The CDR3, as DNA: TGTGCCAGCCGGACAGGGGGCACAGATACGCAGTATTTT.

This chain connects TRBV6-2 or TRBV6-3 to TRBJ2-5; 8 nucleotides align to TRBD2. V shed 2 bases and J 2 bases; nucleotides not matched to a gene: 7. Per the germline V gene, CDR1 is MNHEY and CDR2 is SVGEGT. The length of the CDR3 is 16 residues. The DNA of the CDR3 is TGTGCCAGCAGTTACGCCAAGTCGGGAGGGCAAGAGACCCAGTACTTC. This sequence encodes CASSYAKSGGQETQYF.

The J gene is TRBJ2-3, the V gene TRBV20-1; maybe TRBD1 (6 bases). Trimming stripped 3 bases from V and 1 base from J, with 26 bases between. Germline CDR1 DFQATT, CDR2 SNEGSKA (reference sequence). The CDR3 spans 19 residues. CDR3 sequence reads: CSASWGETGPILGTDTQYF. CDR3 nucleotide sequence: TGCAGTGCTAGTTGGGGAGAGACAGGCCCTATTCTGGGCACAGATACGCAGTATTTT.

This rearrangement joins TRBV11-2 to TRBJ1-2; no reliable D call. The ends were cut back, 5 bases at V and 2 bases at J, with 12 bases in the middle. Germline V gene sequence: CDR1 SGHAT, CDR2 FQNNGV. The CDR3 runs 14 residues. CDR3 amino acids: CASSRVRMNYGYTF. The CDR3 DNA follows: TGTGCCAGCAGCCGGGTCCGAATGAACTATGGCTACACCTTC.

V gene TRBV28 combines with J gene TRBJ1-4; 7 bases fit TRBD1. The CDR3 is 17 residues long. Germline CDR1 and CDR2: MDHEN and SYDVKM. The trim removed 5 bases at V and 0 bases at J, leaving 9 bases unmatched. CDR3 residues: CASSHDRATPTNEKLFF. Here the CDR3 DNA reads TGTGCCAGCAGTCACGACAGGGCAACCCCAACTAATGAAAAACTGTTTTTT.

The chain employs TRBV12-5 and TRBJ2-4, with 10 bases identical to TRBD1. There are 17 residues in the CDR3. Germline values: CDR1 LGHNT, CDR2 FRNRAP. With V trimmed by 5 bases and J by 11 bases, 18 bases remained unmatched. CDR3 sequence reads: CASGLGSPGQGTKVQYF. CDR3 nucleotide sequence: TGTGCTAGTGGTCTCGGATCACCGGGACAGGGGACTAAAGTTCAGTACTTC.

CDR3 sequence: CASGLQSNTEAFF. The CDR3 DNA sequence: TGTGCCAGCGGTCTACAGAGTAACACTGAAGCTTTCTTT. The rearrangement links TRBV27 to TRBJ1-1; D is unresolved. V gave up 8 bases and J gave up 2 bases, with 12 bases separating them. Germline V lookup: CDR1 MNHEY, CDR2 SMNVEV (reference sequence). This CDR3 spans 13 amino acids.

The chain couples TRBV4-3 to TRBJ1-4, with D tentatively TRBD1 (6 bases). Germline-derived CDR1 and CDR2 are LGHNA and YSLEER. Deletions cut 1 base from V and 8 bases from J, with 14 bases between. The CDR3 contains 15 residues. The DNA for the CDR3 is TGCGCCAGCAGCCAAGGTGCAGGGGTGTGGGAAAAACTGTTTTTT. This gives the protein CASSQGAGVWEKLFF.

This clone was observed a single time. V is TRBV5-1 and J is TRBJ2-5; 8 bases match TRBD1. Germline trimming cut 0 bases from V and 2 bases from J; bases unmatched to any gene: 3. CDR3 size: 15 residues. Germline CDR1 SGHRS, CDR2 YFSETQ. CDR3 sequence: CASSLVTGGQETQYF. The CDR3 nucleotides are TGCGCCAGCAGCTTGGTTACAGGGGGTCAAGAGACCCAGTACTTC.

This chain uses TRBV7-3 with TRBJ2-3; no clear D. CDR3 size: 16 residues. Germline CDR1 and CDR2: SGHTA and FQGTGA. The V end lost 7 bases, the J end lost 2 bases, and 19 bases lay between the germline ends. The CDR3 DNA is TGTGCCAGCAACTCCTTTTTCGATACCGACACAGATACGCAGTATTTT. Its translation: CASNSFFDTDTDTQYF.

CDR3 in DNA: TGTGCCAGCTCACCGACAGGGGGCGAGAGGTATGAGCAGTTCTTC. Protein product: CASSPTGGERYEQFF. The chain recombines TRBV18 with TRBJ2-1; 10 positions match TRBD1. Germline values: CDR1 KGHSH, CDR2 LQKENI. The CDR3 has 15 amino acids. J was trimmed by 8 bases and V by 3 bases; bases with no gene match: 7.

CDR3 nucleotide sequence: TGTGCCAGCAGCTTATGGGGGTCAGGGGCGGGAGAGGGCACAGATACGCAGTATTTT. Translation gives CASSLWGSGAGEGTDTQYF. This chain joins TRBV7-2 and TRBJ2-3, with a weak D call TRBD2 (7 bases). This CDR3 comprises 19 residues. CDR1 is SGHTA, CDR2 FQGNSA, per germline. Trimming took off 2 bases at V and 1 base at J, with 22 bases between the two ends.

This clone was detected once. This rearrangement joins TRBV6-5 to TRBJ1-2; D not resolved. The CDR3 runs to 14 residues. Trimming took off 6 bases at V and 2 bases at J, with 13 bases between the two ends. Germline V gene lookup returns CDR1 MNHEY and CDR2 SVGAGI. The CDR3, as DNA: TGTGCCAGCAGGCCTGATGGTCGGAACTATGGCTACACCTTC. Translated, it gives CASRPDGRNYGYTF.

The V and J genes are TRBV25-1 and TRBJ1-4; TRBD1 is a possible D gene (6 bases). Germline assignment: CDR1 MGHDK and CDR2 SYGVNS. Trimming pared 1 base from V and 13 bases from J, leaving 10 bases between. This CDR3 is 12 amino acids long. CDR3 sequence: CASSEWGQLLFF. Written as DNA, the CDR3 is TGTGCCAGCAGTGAATGGGGGCAGTTACTGTTTTTT.

The chain combines TRBV13 with TRBJ2-1; no clear D. The CDR3 has 12 amino acids. With 5 bases removed from V and 7 bases from J, the gap between germline ends came to 9 bases. The V gene's germline CDR1 is PRHDT and CDR2 FYEKMQ (reference sequence). The CDR3 sequence is CASSRTGNEQFF. CDR3 coding DNA: TGTGCCAGCAGCCGCACCGGGAATGAGCAGTTCTTC.

The chain recombines TRBV4-2 with TRBJ1-6, with 7 positions matching TRBD1. The CDR3 is made up of 15 amino acids. With 1 base clipped from V and 10 bases from J, the junction kept 7 bases outside the gene matches. Germline loops: CDR1 LGHNA, CDR2 YNFKEQ. This chain's CDR3 is CASSQGYRGDSPLHF. DNA for the CDR3: TGTGCCAGCAGCCAAGGTTACAGGGGCGACTCACCCCTCCACTTT.

This chain uses TRBV9 with TRBJ2-5; 11 nucleotides match TRBD2. Germline lookup yields CDR1 SGDLS and CDR2 YYNGEE. With 0 bases clipped from V and 4 bases from J, the junction kept 8 bases outside the gene matches. The CDR3 consists of 17 residues. The CDR3 loop reads CASSVEVSGGARETQYF. DNA for the CDR3: TGTGCCAGCAGCGTAGAGGTTAGCGGGGGGGCACGAGAGACCCAGTACTTC.

The chain links TRBV14 to TRBJ2-3; tentative D call: TRBD2 (7 bases). Germline V lookup: CDR1 SGHDN, CDR2 FVKESK. V lost 1 base and J 5 bases, leaving 10 bases between the germline ends. The CDR3 has 14 residues. CDR3 residues: CASSQVGGLDTQYF. CDR3 nucleotide sequence: TGTGCCAGCAGCCAAGTCGGGGGGCTAGATACGCAGTATTTT.

For the CDR3, the DNA is TGTGCCAGCAGCTTAGGGGGCCCGACTAAACACGGTGAGCAGTTCTTC. It encodes CASSLGGPTKHGEQFF. J is TRBJ2-1 and V is TRBV5-4; 7 bases line up with TRBD1. The V gene end was trimmed by 2 bases and the J gene end by 9 bases; junction bases not matched to a gene: 14. This CDR3 has 16 amino acids. Germline V CDR1 and CDR2: SGHNT, YYREEE (reference sequence).

This rearrangement joins TRBV6-2 or TRBV6-3 to TRBJ2-7, with 12 bases lining up with TRBD2. J was trimmed by 4 bases and V by 5 bases; bases with no gene match: 3. Germline-derived CDR1 and CDR2 are MNHEY and SVGEGT. This CDR3 contains 14 residues. DNA for the CDR3: TGTGCCAGCAGTAGGACTAGCGGGATTTACGAGCAGTACTTC. Protein: CASSRTSGIYEQYF.